This T cell receptor (delta chain) was identified during a study of gammadelta T cells in human blood. TCRdb re-analyzed the RT-PCR reads via CATT. Here the sample spans some 1,200 delta-chain clones, 48% being singletons. CDR3 length: 21 amino acids. The J segment lost 3 bases and the V segment lost 1 base, leaving 14 bases of the junction unmatched. Germline V gene sequence: CDR1 GEAIGNYY, CDR2 EKD. This clone was seen just once. A far larger clone is one nucleotide away, so this likely arose from a read error. The material sequenced was Vgamma9Vdelta2 gamma-delta T cells from adult blood. This receptor was obtained from a human donor. The chain has TRDV2 and TRDJ3, with 10 nucleotides matching TRDD3. The CDR3 DNA sequence: TGTGCCTGTGACACTGGGACGTTACTGGGGGATGGTCTCTGGGACACCCGACAGATGTTTTTC. This encodes CACDTGTLLGDGLWDTRQMFF.